A selection of T cell receptor beta chains follows, all from one sample in a study of T cells in Graves' hyperthyroidism and ophthalmopathy. TCRdb passed the multiplex PCR reads through MiXCR, listing each CDR3 protein once. Among roughly 380,000 distinct CDR3 sequences listed, less than 15% were seen once. Specimen: blood. The receptors were sampled from a man under 40 with Graves' hyperthyroidism that later progressed to Graves' ophthalmopathy. Both conserved end residues are part of each CDR3. D genes are given only for firm matches. Not all rows give a size; the values are once, few, many and, for expanded clones, a class.

TRBV28	-	TRBJ1-2	-	TGTGCCAGCAGTCTCCCGGGACAAGCGTACACCTTC	CASSLPGQAYTF
TRBV7-2	-	TRBJ2-4	-	TGTGCCAGCAGCCGTGGAGGGGGTGTGGGAAACATTCAGTACTTC	CASSRGGGVGNIQYF
TRBV2	TRBD1	TRBJ1-1	-	TGTGCCAGCAGTGCTTTCCGGGACAGGAGGCTTCTGAACACTGAAGCTTTCTTT	CASSAFRDRRLLNTEAFF
TRBV18	TRBD1	TRBJ2-5	few	TGTGCCAGCCGAGCGACAGGGTCAGAGACCCAGTACTTC	CASRATGSETQYF
TRBV6-1	TRBD1	TRBJ1-1	many	TGTGCCAGCAGTCGGGACAGATTTGCTTTCTTT	CASSRDRFAFF
TRBV7-2	-	TRBJ2-2	many	TGTGCCAGCAGCTCCGGCCGGGCGAACACCGGGGAGCTGTTTTTT	CASSSGRANTGELFF
TRBV4-1	-	TRBJ2-1	-	TGCGCCAGCAGCCAAGAGTACGGGAGCTCCTACAATGAGCAGTTCTTC	CASSQEYGSSYNEQFF
TRBV15	TRBD2	TRBJ2-1	many	TGTGCCACCAGCAGAGAGAGGGCTAGCGGGGGGCCCTACAATGAGCAGTTCTTC	CATSRERASGGPYNEQFF
TRBV20-1	TRBD1	TRBJ2-5	-	TGCAGTGCCCGAGTCGGCAGGGGGCGTCGAGAGACCCAGTACTTC	CSARVGRGRRETQYF
TRBV28	TRBD1	TRBJ1-1	-	TGTGCCAGCAGTTTATCCAGACAGGGTCTAGGGGCTTTCTTT	CASSLSRQGLGAFF
TRBV20-1	TRBD2	TRBJ2-1	-	TGCAGTGCTACCTTGACCGCACTAGCGGGTTCTTACAATGAGCAGTTCTTC	CSATLTALAGSYNEQFF
TRBV3-1	-	TRBJ2-3	-	TGTGCCAGCAGCCAAGGGAAAGTGGGGGTGTCCTCGGGCACAGATACGCAGTATTTT	CASSQGKVGVSSGTDTQYF
TRBV6-1	-	TRBJ1-5	many	TGTGCCAGCAGTGACAGATTTATAGTTGGCAATCAGCCCCAGCATTTT	CASSDRFIVGNQPQHF
TRBV2	TRBD1	TRBJ2-5	few	TGTGCCAGCGCCGGGACAGGAGGAGAGACCCAGTACTTC	CASAGTGGETQYF
TRBV6-1	TRBD1	TRBJ1-6	-	TGTGCCAGCGGGGACAGCCGCTTTTATAATTCACCCCTCCACTTT	CASGDSRFYNSPLHF
TRBV30	-	TRBJ2-5	-	TGTGCCTGGTCCCGGGGGGCAGAGACCCAGTACTTC	CAWSRGAETQYF